This T cell receptor (beta chain) was recorded in a study of OX40 agonist ivuxolimab in advanced cancers. Across the study: Every 2 weeks, ivuxolimab was infused into the patients intravenously at between 0.01 and 10 mg/kg. Among those treated, three patients had partial responses, one with hepatocellular carcinoma and two with cutaneous melanoma. Points from the study as a whole: Antigen specificity of clonally expanded peripheral T cells was not established.

The method was immunoSEQ multiplex PCR; TCRdb's version includes in-frame clones alone and lacks a portion of them. Here the sample spans tens of thousands of clones, 65% to 90% being singletons. Trimming stripped 3 bases from V and 3 bases from J, with 2 bases between. Germline loops: CDR1 MNHEY, CDR2 SMNVEV (reference sequence). The CDR3 contains 12 residues. Systemic immunosuppression or a history of autoimmune disease excluded patients. In regard to this clone: Its antigen is undetermined.

Here the sequenced sample was CD4+ or CD8+ T cells sorted from blood, taken in a trial of the OX40 agonist ivuxolimab. The chain recombines TRBV27 with TRBJ2-2; D remains ambiguous. The TCR comes from an adult with an advanced solid tumor such as melanoma, head and neck, liver or kidney cancer. CDR3 sequence: CASSFYTGELFF. CDR3 DNA: TGTGCCAGCAGTTTCTACACCGGGGAGCTGTTTTTT.